The TCR beta chain described here comes from a study of OX40 agonist ivuxolimab in advanced cancers. This clone was counted only a few times. Sequencing was performed with immunoSEQ multiplex PCR; in TCRdb, only in-frame clones are kept and a portion is missing. In the table there are some 100,000 clones, about 91% of which are singletons. Germline CDR1 is DFQATT and CDR2 is SNEGSKA (reference sequence). V was clipped by 3 bases and J by 2 bases, with 3 bases between them. The CDR3 spans 11 residues. The TCR was taken from an adult with an advanced solid tumor such as melanoma, head and neck, liver or kidney cancer. The chain has TRBV20-1 and TRBJ2-3; D unclear. The sequences come from CD4+ or CD8+ T cells sorted from blood, collected in a trial of the OX40 agonist ivuxolimab. The CDR3 spells CSASYTDTQYF. CDR3 sequence (DNA): TGCAGTGCTAGCTACACAGATACGCAGTATTTT.